Below, one TCR beta chain is given with its context. A read error may produce the germline difference seen at one junction end. Germline CDR1 and CDR2: SSHAT and FNYEAQ (reference sequence). The CDR3 contains 15 residues. The data were obtained in a study of blood T cell repertoires in COVID-19. Study background: Italy, Spain and the United States were the sources of the convalescent and acute COVID-19 samples.

In the original analysis: For nucleated cells, counts were estimated from reference gene primer amplification. Clones were sequenced by immunoSEQ multiplex PCR, and TCRdb holds only the in-frame ones, with some missing. That table is the source of V, J and clone size, and D and trimming were worked out from the DNA. The data contain 85,000 to 130,000 clones, around 90% of them singletons. The chain joins TRBV7-7 to TRBJ1-4; D possibly corresponds to TRBD1 (6 bases). The TCR was taken from a man between 70 and 80 years old with acute or convalescent COVID-19. What was sequenced was peripheral blood. The CDR3 DNA follows: TGTGCTAGCAGCTTAGAAGGGGGACCTAATGAAAAACTGTTTTTT. Protein sequence: CASSLEGGPNEKLFF.